This TCR beta chain was documented in a study of early T cells in non-severe SARS-CoV-2 infection. Overall study: Sequencing targeted bulk RNA from unsorted whole blood, leaving chains unpaired. Findings of the study overall: VDJdb-based matching was biased toward anti-spike CD8 responses and missed private and CD4 specificities.

With regard to this clonotype: The antigen remains unidentified.

CDR1 is SQVTM, CDR2 ANQGSEA, per germline. The CDR3 has 15 residues. After removal of 2 bases from V and 3 bases from J, the junction contained 4 bases not matched to a gene. In the library, individual cDNA molecules carried attached unique molecular identifiers. A single record per CDR3 protein comes from TCRdb applying MiXCR to the 5' RACE reads. The repertoire has approximately 76,000 distinct CDR3 sequences, more than 12% of them found once; the top ten carry under 4%. Material: whole blood. The chain is built from TRBV29-1 and TRBJ2-7; 13 positions agree with TRBD2. The clonotype comes from an adult who was a healthcare worker with PCR-confirmed SARS-CoV-2 infection or an uninfected control (not recorded which). The CDR3 is CSVESLAGGIYEQYF. DNA for the CDR3: TGCAGCGTTGAATCACTAGCGGGAGGGATCTACGAGCAGTACTTC.